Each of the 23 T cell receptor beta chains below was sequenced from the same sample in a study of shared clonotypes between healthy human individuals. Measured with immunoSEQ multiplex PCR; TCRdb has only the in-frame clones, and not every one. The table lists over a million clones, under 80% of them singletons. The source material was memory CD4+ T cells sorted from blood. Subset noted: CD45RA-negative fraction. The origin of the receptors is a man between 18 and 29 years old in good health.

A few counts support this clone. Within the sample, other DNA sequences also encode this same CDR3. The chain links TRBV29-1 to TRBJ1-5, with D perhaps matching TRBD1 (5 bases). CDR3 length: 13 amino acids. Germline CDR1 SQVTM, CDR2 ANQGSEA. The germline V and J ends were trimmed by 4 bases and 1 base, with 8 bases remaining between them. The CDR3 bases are TGCAGCGTTGGTGGGGGGAGCAATCAGCCCCAGCATTTT. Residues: CSVGGGSNQPQHF.

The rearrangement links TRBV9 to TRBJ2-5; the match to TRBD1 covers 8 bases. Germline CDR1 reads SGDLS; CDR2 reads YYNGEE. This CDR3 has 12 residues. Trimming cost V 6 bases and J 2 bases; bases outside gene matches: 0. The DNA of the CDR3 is TGTGCCAGCAACAGGGGGCAAGAGACCCAGTACTTC. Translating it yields CASNRGQETQYF.

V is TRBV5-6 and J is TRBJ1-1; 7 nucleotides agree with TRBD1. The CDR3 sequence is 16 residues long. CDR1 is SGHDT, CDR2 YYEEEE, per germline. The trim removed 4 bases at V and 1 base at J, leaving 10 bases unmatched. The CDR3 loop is CASSLGVGQRNTEAFF. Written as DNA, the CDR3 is TGTGCCAGCAGCCTGGGGGTGGGACAGAGGAACACTGAAGCTTTCTTT. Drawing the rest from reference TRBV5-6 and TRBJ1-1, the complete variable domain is DAGVTQSPTHLIKTRGQQVTLRCSPKSGHDTVSWYQQALGQGPQFIFQYYEEEERQRGNFPDRFSGHQFPNYSSELNVNALLLGDSALYLCASSLGVGQRNTEAFFGQGTRLTVV.

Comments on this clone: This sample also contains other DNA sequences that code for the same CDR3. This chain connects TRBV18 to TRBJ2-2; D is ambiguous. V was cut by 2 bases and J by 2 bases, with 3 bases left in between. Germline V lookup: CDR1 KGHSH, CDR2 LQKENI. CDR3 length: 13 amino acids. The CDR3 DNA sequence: TGTGCCAGCTCACCAAGAAACACCGGGGAGCTGTTTTTT. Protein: CASSPRNTGELFF.

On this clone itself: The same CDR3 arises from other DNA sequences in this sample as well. CDR3 DNA: TGCGCCAGCAGCCAAGATCGGGGCGGGAGCTCCTACAATGAGCAGTTCTTC. Amino acids: CASSQDRGGSSYNEQFF. J is TRBJ2-1 and V is TRBV4-3, with TRBD2 matching 7 bases. With 0 bases clipped from V and 0 bases from J, the junction kept 5 bases outside the gene matches. The CDR3 is 17 residues long. Germline CDR1 LGHNA, CDR2 YSLEER.

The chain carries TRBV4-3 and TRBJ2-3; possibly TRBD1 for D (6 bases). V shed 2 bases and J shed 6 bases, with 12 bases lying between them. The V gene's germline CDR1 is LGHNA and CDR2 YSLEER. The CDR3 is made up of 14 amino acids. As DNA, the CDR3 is TGCGCCAGCAGCCAACTACAGGGAAGGGATACGCAGTATTTT. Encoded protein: CASSQLQGRDTQYF.

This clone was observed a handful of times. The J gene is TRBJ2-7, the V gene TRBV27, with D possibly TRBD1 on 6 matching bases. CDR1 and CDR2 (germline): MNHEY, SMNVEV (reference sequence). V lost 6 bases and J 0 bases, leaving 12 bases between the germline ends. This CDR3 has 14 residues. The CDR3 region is CASSRGSGSYEQYF. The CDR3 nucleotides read TGTGCCAGCAGCAGGGGCAGCGGCTCCTACGAGCAGTACTTC.

CDR3 protein: CASSPEVGSSYNSPLHF. The DNA of the CDR3 is TGTGCCAGCAGCCCCGAGGTGGGCAGCTCCTATAATTCACCCCTCCACTTT. The chain uses TRBV11-2 and TRBJ1-6; D is ambiguous. Germline V gene lookup returns CDR1 SGHAT and CDR2 FQNNGV. Trimming took 5 bases from V and 0 from J, leaving 14 bases between them. This CDR3 has 17 residues.

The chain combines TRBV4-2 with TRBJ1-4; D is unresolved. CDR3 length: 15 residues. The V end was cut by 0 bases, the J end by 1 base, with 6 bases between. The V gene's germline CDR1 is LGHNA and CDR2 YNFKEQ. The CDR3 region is CASSQEGGTNEKLFF. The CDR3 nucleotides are TGTGCCAGCAGCCAAGAAGGAGGAACTAATGAAAAACTGTTTTTT.

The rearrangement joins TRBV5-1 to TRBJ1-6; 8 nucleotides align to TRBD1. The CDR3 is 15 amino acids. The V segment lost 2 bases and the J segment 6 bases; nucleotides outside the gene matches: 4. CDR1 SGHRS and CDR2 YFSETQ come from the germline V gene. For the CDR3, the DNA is TGCGCCAGCAGCTTAGGTGGGACAGGTAATTCACCCCTCCACTTT. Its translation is CASSLGGTGNSPLHF.

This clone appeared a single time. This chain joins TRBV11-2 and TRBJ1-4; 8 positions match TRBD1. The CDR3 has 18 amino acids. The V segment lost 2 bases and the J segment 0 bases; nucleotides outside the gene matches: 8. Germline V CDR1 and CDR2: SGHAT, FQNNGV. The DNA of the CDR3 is TGTGCCAGCAGCTTATTCCTCGGACAGGGAACAACTAATGAAAAACTGTTTTTT. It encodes CASSLFLGQGTTNEKLFF.

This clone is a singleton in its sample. The CDR3 region is CASSQKEGASNQPQHF. CDR3 DNA sequence: TGCGCCAGCAGCCAAAAAGAGGGAGCTAGCAATCAGCCCCAGCATTTT. The chain is built from TRBV4-3 and TRBJ1-5; D is unclear. V was trimmed by 2 bases and J by 0 bases, leaving 11 bases between them. This CDR3 region has 16 residues. Germline CDR1 is LGHNA and CDR2 is YSLEER.

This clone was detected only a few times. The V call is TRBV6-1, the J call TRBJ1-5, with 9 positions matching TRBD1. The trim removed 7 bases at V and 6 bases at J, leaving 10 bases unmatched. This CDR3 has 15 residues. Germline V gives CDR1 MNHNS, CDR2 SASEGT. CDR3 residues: CASTLEGQGFQPQHF. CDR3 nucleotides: TGTGCCAGCACCCTCGAGGGACAGGGATTTCAGCCCCAGCATTTT.

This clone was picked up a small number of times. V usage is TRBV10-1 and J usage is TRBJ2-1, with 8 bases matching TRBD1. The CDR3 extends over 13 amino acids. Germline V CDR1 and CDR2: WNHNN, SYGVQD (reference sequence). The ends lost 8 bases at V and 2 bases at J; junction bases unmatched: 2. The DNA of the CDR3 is TGCGCCAGCTCGGACAGGGCCTACAATGAGCAGTTCTTC. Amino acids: CASSDRAYNEQFF.

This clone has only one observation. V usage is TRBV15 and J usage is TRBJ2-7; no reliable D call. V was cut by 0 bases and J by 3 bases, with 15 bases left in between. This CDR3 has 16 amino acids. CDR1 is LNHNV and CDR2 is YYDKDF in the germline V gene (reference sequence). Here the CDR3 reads CATSRDSRRTDYEQYF. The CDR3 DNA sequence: TGTGCCACCAGCAGAGATTCGCGCAGGACCGACTACGAGCAGTACTTC. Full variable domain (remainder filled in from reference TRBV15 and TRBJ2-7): DAMVIQNPRYQVTQFGKPVTLSCSQTLNHNVMYWYQQKSSQAPKLLFHYYDKDFNNEADTPDNFQSRRPNTSFCFLDIRSPGLGDTAMYLCATSRDSRRTDYEQYFGPGTRLTVT.

CDR3 residues: CASRSGEKLFF. The CDR3 DNA reads TGTGCCAGTAGGAGTGGTGAAAAACTGTTTTTT. The chain couples TRBV19 to TRBJ1-4; no reliable D call. Germline lookup yields CDR1 LNHDA and CDR2 SQIVND (reference sequence). V was clipped by 6 bases and J by 7 bases, with 6 bases between them. The CDR3 is made up of 11 amino acids.

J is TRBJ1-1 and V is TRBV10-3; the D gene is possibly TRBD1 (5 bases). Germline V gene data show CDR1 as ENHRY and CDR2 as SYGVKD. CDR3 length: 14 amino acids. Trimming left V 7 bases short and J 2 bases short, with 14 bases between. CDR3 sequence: CAITDSGGNTEAFF. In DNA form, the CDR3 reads TGTGCCATCACGGACTCGGGGGGTAACACTGAAGCTTTCTTT.

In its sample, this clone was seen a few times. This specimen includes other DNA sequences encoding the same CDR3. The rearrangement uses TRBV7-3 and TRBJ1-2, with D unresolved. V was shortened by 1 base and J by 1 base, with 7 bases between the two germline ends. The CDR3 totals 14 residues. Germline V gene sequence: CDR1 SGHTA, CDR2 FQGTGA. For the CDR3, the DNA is TGTGCCAGCAGCTTAAAACGAGATAACTATGGCTACACCTTC. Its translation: CASSLKRDNYGYTF.

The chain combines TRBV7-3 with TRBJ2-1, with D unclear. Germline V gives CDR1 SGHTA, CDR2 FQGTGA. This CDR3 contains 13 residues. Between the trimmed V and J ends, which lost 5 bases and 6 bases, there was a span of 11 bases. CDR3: CASSLDHLNEQFF. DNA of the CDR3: TGTGCCAGCAGCCTGGACCATCTCAATGAGCAGTTCTTC.

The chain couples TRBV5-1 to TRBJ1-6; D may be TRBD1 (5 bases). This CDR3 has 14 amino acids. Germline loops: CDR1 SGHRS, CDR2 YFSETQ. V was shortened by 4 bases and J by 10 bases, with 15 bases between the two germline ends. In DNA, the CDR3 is TGCGCCAGCAGCCAACAGGACGGACGGTCACCCCTCCACTTT. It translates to CASSQQDGRSPLHF.

CDR3: CASSQDPQGTYGYTF. CDR3 nucleotides: TGCGCCAGCAGCCAAGATCCACAGGGGACCTATGGCTACACCTTC. The gene calls are TRBV4-3 and TRBJ1-2; the match to TRBD1 covers 7 bases. Germline loops: CDR1 LGHNA, CDR2 YSLEER. The CDR3 loop spans 15 amino acids. V lost 0 bases to trimming and J lost 4 bases; unmatched junction nucleotides: 5.

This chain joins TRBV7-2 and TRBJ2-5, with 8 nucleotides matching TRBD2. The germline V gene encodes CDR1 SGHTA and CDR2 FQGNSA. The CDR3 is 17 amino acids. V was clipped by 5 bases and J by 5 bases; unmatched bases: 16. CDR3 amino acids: CASSRGSSGVIWETQYF. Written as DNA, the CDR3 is TGTGCCAGCAGCCGGGGTAGTAGCGGGGTTATATGGGAGACCCAGTACTTC.

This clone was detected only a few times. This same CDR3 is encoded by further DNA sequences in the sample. The CDR3 DNA reads TGTGCCAGCAGCCCCGGGACTGGACCCTACGAGCAGTACTTC. Translating gives CASSPGTGPYEQYF. This chain links TRBV9 with TRBJ2-7; possibly TRBD2 for D (6 bases). The V end lost 4 bases, the J end lost 2 bases, and 13 bases lay between the germline ends. Germline V gives CDR1 SGDLS, CDR2 YYNGEE. CDR3 length equals 14 residues.